This T cell receptor (beta chain) is drawn from a study of vaccination effects on CD4 cells after COVID-19. Expansion with viral peptide pools was applied to antigen-specific CD4+ T cells by the ViraFEST assay prior to sequencing. CD4+ T cells were isolated after 10 days of culture. The participants, recipients of two vaccine doses, got either BNT162b2 or mRNA-1273. None of the vaccinated had previously contracted SARS-CoV-2, and their nucleocapsid antibodies tested negative. Cultures used a few million PBMC per well, about 10 IU/ml IL-2 and about 10 ug/ml peptides. Cells had half their medium changed to IL-2 medium on days 3 and 7. Data came from immunoSEQ multiplex PCR; TCRdb stores just in-frame clones and leaves some out. The top ten hold roughly 16% of the sample, which has about 48,000 clones, around 80% seen once. With respect to this clone: As yet, its antigen is unknown.

The CDR3 length is 13 residues. Between the trimmed V and J ends, which lost 4 bases and 3 bases, there was a span of 11 bases. CDR1 SGHNT and CDR2 YYREEE come from the germline V gene (reference sequence). This clonotype originated in a human donor who received a COVID-19 vaccine. Specimen: CD4+ T cells from PBMCs cultured with HCoV-OC43 spike peptides, collected after COVID-19 vaccination. Noted subset: HCoV-OC43 spike overlapping peptide pool stimulation. The J gene is TRBJ2-7, the V gene TRBV5-4; D is possibly TRBD1 (6 bases). The CDR3 DNA reads TGTGCCAGCAGCCTCCGGGACAACTACGAGCAGTACTTC. This gives the protein CASSLRDNYEQYF. Full variable domain (remainder filled in from reference TRBV5-4 and TRBJ2-7): ETGVTQSPTHLIKTRGQQVTLRCSSQSGHNTVSWYQQALGQGPQFIFQYYREEENGRGNFPPRFSGLQFPNYSSELNVNALELDDSALYLCASSLRDNYEQYFGPGTRLTVT.